This is a list of T cell receptor beta chains from one sample in a study of vaccination and CD4 T cells after COVID-19. These receptors have no identified antigens. TCRdb used MiXCR to reprocess the PCR reads, holding one entry per CDR3 protein. The table includes fewer than 15,000 distinct CDR3 sequences, 62% detected once. Sample: CD4+ T cells from blood, cultured in vitro. The receptors were sampled from a human donor who had recovered from COVID-19. Both conserved end residues are part of each CDR3.

TRBJ2-2 TRBV7-8 CASSFQGPANTGELFF
TRBJ2-2 TRBV7-8 CASSLRQNTGELFF
TRBJ2-7 TRBV20-1 CSATGGDYEQYF
TRBJ2-1 TRBV27 CASSWGHEQFF
TRBJ1-1 TRBV19 CASSTITEAFF
TRBJ2-1 TRBV4-3 CASSQGQASYNEQFF
TRBJ1-2 TRBV3-1 CASSHGTGHGYTF
TRBJ2-2 TRBV10-3 CAMTAQGHDGELFF
TRBJ1-4 TRBV7-2 CASSPGQVNEKLFF
TRBJ1-5 TRBV28 CASSDTYPSNQPQHF
TRBJ2-1 TRBV6-2/TRBV6-3 CASSSLSTSGVNNEQFF
TRBJ2-3 TRBV24-1 CATSQTGGAADTQYF
TRBJ2-3 TRBV20-1 CSARDGASMDTQYF
TRBJ2-1 TRBV7-2 CASSFDGRIYNEQFF
TRBJ1-2 TRBV7-2 CASSPTGTGNYGYTF
TRBJ1-2 TRBV7-9 CASSLGGADYGYTF
TRBJ2-2 TRBV20-1 CSAWRSWGTGELFF
TRBJ2-3 TRBV20-1 CSARNPGTSGRPWNF
TRBJ2-5 TRBV11-3 CASSLGSRGGQETQYF
TRBJ1-6 TRBV28 CASTLGQGGPYNSPLHF